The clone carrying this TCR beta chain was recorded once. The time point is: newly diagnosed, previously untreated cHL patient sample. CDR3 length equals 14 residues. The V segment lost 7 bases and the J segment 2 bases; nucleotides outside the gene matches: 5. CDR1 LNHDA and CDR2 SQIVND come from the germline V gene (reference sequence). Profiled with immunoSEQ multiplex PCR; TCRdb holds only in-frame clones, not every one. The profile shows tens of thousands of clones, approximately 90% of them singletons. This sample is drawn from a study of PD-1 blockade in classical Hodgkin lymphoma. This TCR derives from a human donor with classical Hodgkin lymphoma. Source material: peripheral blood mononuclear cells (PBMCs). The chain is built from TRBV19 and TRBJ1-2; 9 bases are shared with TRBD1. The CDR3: CASINRGRNYGYTF. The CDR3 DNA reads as TGTGCCAGTATTAACAGGGGGCGAAACTATGGCTACACCTTC.